The source of this TCR beta chain is a study of blood T cell repertoires in COVID-19. This clone was detected once. Assay: immunoSEQ multiplex PCR; the TCRdb copy retains only in-frame clones and omits some. This table holds some 160,000 clones, roughly nine tenths found once. This TCR derives from a woman in her 70s with acute or convalescent COVID-19. Input material: peripheral blood.

The CDR3 nucleotides read TGCAGCGTTGAATGGGGCCCGTACACTGAAGCTTTCTTT. Protein product: CSVEWGPYTEAFF. The V gene is TRBV29-1, the J gene TRBJ1-1; maybe TRBD1 (5 bases). The germline CDR1 and CDR2 sequences are SQVTM and ANQGSEA. Trimming removed 2 bases at V and 3 bases at J, with 10 bases between. The CDR3 totals 13 residues.